Listed here are 7 T cell receptor beta chains from one sample, sequenced in a study of CD8 T cells in ankylosing spondylitis (dated by TCRdb to the late 2010s). Receptors were amplified or captured by 5' RACE. Sequencing instrument: Illumina HiSeq 2500. TCRdb applied fastp at Q25 and MiXCR to the public reads, then kept only in-frame beta chains. Rows are unified per CDR3 protein, each entry keeping the most common DNA and genes. In all, the sample holds approximately 260,000 distinct CDR3 sequences, and under 20% of those were seen once. The top ten hold more than 25% of the sample. Sequencing input: blood, either unsorted or a sorted T cell fraction (not recorded which). The receptors here all came from a male donor with ankylosing spondylitis or in good health (not recorded which).

The sample holds a few counts of this clonotype. The V and J genes are TRBV29-1 and TRBJ2-2, with TRBD1 as a possible D gene (5 bases). This CDR3 spans 13 amino acids. The V end lost 4 bases, the J end lost 4 bases, and 10 bases lay between the germline ends. In germline, CDR1 is SQVTM, CDR2 ANQGSEA. The DNA of the CDR3 is TGCAGCGTTGCGGCAGGGCGCACCGGGGAGCTGTTTTTT. Protein product: CSVAAGRTGELFF.

This rearrangement joins TRBV28 to TRBJ2-7; 11 bases align to TRBD1. The CDR3 covers 12 residues. Losses at the gene ends were 4 bases for V and 7 bases for J; bases not matched to a gene: 0. Germline CDR1 reads MDHEN; CDR2 reads SYDVKM. The CDR3 region is CASSWDRGEQYF. Written as DNA, the CDR3 is TGTGCCAGCAGTTGGGACAGGGGGGAGCAGTACTTC. Drawing the rest from reference TRBV28 and TRBJ2-7, the complete variable domain is DVKVTQSSRYLVKRTGEKVFLECVQDMDHENMFWYRQDPGLGLRLIYFSYDVKMKEKGDIPEGYSVSREKKERFSLILESASTNQTSMYLCASSWDRGEQYFGPGTRLTVT.

This clonotype has only a few counts. The chain has TRBV4-2 and TRBJ2-1; D not resolved. Germline CDR1 is LGHNA and CDR2 is YNFKEQ. Between the trimmed V and J ends, which lost 0 bases and 0 bases, there was a span of 6 bases. The CDR3 length is 15 residues. The CDR3 here is CASSQELSSYNEQFF. The CDR3 nucleotides are TGTGCCAGCAGCCAAGAGCTAAGCTCCTACAATGAGCAGTTCTTC.

This clonotype has just a few counts. This chain uses TRBV29-1 with TRBJ2-5; 10 bases match TRBD1. Trimming removed 4 bases from V and 1 base from J; junction bases left unmatched: 0. The CDR3 has 13 residues. Germline V CDR1 and CDR2: SQVTM, ANQGSEA. CDR3 residues: CSVGTGGQETQYF. CDR3 DNA: TGCAGCGTTGGGACAGGGGGCCAAGAGACCCAGTACTTC. The full variable domain, with the rest looked up from reference TRBV29-1 and TRBJ2-5, is SAVISQKPSRDICQRGTSLTIQCQVDSQVTMMFWYRQQPGQSLTLIATANQGSEATYESGFVIDKFPISRPNLTFSTLTVSNMSPEDSSIYLCSVGTGGQETQYFGPGTRLLVL.

The chain carries TRBV24-1 and TRBJ2-5; 9 positions agree with TRBD2. The CDR3 extends over 17 amino acids. J lost 7 bases, V lost 0 bases, and 11 bases had no gene match. Germline CDR1 KGHDR, CDR2 SFDVKD. The CDR3, as DNA: TGTGCCACCAGTGATTTGGTCGGTAGCGGGAGAGGGGGGACCCAGTACTTC. It yields the protein CATSDLVGSGRGGTQYF.

There are a few counts of this clonotype. CDR3 sequence reads: CSAELLAGGTYEQYF. The CDR3 bases are TGCAGTGCTGAATTACTAGCGGGAGGTACCTACGAGCAGTACTTC. The chain links TRBV20-1 to TRBJ2-7, with 12 bases fitting TRBD2. The germline gives CDR1 DFQATT, CDR2 SNEGSKA (reference sequence). This CDR3 region has 15 residues. Trimming took 5 bases from V and 2 from J; bases not matched to a gene: 7.

This clonotype was seen more than once but under ten times. The chain uses TRBV4-2 and TRBJ2-7; D not resolved. Trimming left V 1 base short and J 6 bases short, with 7 bases between. The CDR3 has 12 residues. Germline V lookup: CDR1 LGHNA, CDR2 YNFKEQ. CDR3 nucleotide sequence: TGTGCCAGCAGCCAAGGAATCGCCGAGCAGTACTTC. This gives the protein CASSQGIAEQYF.